This T cell receptor (beta chain) was captured by sequencing in a study of blood T cell repertoires in COVID-19. Overall study: Samples taken during acute and convalescent COVID-19 were collected in the United States, Italy and Spain. Sources were T cells, B-cell-depleted T cells, or PBMCs; the material itself was cDNA or gDNA.

V lost 6 bases to trimming and J lost 1 base; unmatched junction nucleotides: 2. The CDR3 extends over 14 amino acids. CDR1 and CDR2 from the germline V gene are LNHNV and YYDKDF (reference sequence). This clone has a handful of counts. In the authors' workflow: Researchers report that nucleated cell counts were estimated from reference gene primer amplification. This table comes from immunoSEQ multiplex PCR, and its TCRdb copy is limited to in-frame clones, with some not included. Clonal size and the V and J genes are those of that table, whereas D and trimming came from the DNA. The sample records roughly 67,000 clones, about 86% being singletons.

Sequences were obtained from peripheral blood. This clonotype was obtained from a man aged 50-60 years with acute or convalescent COVID-19. The chain has TRBV15 and TRBJ2-2; 7 bases are shared with TRBD1. The chain's CDR3 is CATRAGGNTGELFF. CDR3 sequence (DNA): TGTGCCACCAGGGCAGGGGGGAACACCGGGGAGCTGTTTTTT.